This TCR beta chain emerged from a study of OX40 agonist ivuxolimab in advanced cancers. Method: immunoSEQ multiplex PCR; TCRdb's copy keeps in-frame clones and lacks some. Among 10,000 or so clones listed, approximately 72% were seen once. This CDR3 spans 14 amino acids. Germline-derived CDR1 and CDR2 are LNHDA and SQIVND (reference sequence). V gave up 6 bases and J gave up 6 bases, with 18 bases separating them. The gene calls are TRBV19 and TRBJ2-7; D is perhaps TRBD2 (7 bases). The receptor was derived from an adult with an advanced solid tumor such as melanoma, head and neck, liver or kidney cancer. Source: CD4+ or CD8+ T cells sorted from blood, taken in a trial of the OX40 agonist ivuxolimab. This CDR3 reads CASSPWGGLSEQYF. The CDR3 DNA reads TGTGCCAGTAGCCCCTGGGGGGGGCTTTCCGAGCAGTACTTC.